Below, 32 T cell receptor beta chains from the same sample are listed, as sequenced in a study of blood T cell repertoires in COVID-19 (dated by TCRdb to between 2020 and 2021). The library was produced with the immunoSEQ multiplex PCR assay. TCRdb re-hosts the immuneACCESS table, in-frame sequences only. Its copies lack some clones; in the studies checked, an unresolved V gene accounts for under half of them, and the cause for the rest is not known. The sample contains about 370,000 clones, approximately 88% of them found a single time. The ten largest clones add up to 3% of the sample. The specimen sequenced was peripheral blood. These receptors all stem from a woman in her 30s with COVID-19, enrolled during active disease.

The chain combines TRBV13 with TRBJ2-1; a possible D gene is TRBD2 (5 bases). The germline V gene encodes CDR1 PRHDT and CDR2 FYEKMQ (reference sequence). This CDR3 region has 14 residues. V was shortened by 7 bases and J by 0 bases, with 10 bases between the two germline ends. DNA of the CDR3: TGTGCCAGCAAGCCCCGGGGCTCCTACAATGAGCAGTTCTTC. Residues: CASKPRGSYNEQFF.

The V call is TRBV6-2 or TRBV6-3, the J call TRBJ1-2; a possible D gene is TRBD1 (5 bases). Germline CDR1 reads MNHEY; CDR2 reads SVGEGT. This CDR3 spans 13 amino acids. Trimming removed 0 bases at V and 7 bases at J, with 9 bases between. In DNA, the CDR3 is TGTGCCAGCAGTTACTCGGCAGGGTTTGGCTACACCTTC. Translated, it gives CASSYSAGFGYTF.

The chain combines TRBV5-1 with TRBJ1-2; 8 bases agree with TRBD1. The CDR3 consists of 15 residues. V lost 0 bases to trimming and J lost 5 bases; unmatched junction nucleotides: 6. CDR1 is SGHRS and CDR2 is YFSETQ in the germline V gene. CDR3 coding DNA: TGCGCCAGCAGCTTGGACGCAGGGGGCACTTATGGCTACACCTTC. Its protein is CASSLDAGGTYGYTF.

The chain uses TRBV4-3 and TRBJ2-2; 7 bases map to TRBD1. Germline V CDR1 and CDR2: LGHNA, YSLEER. There are 17 residues in the CDR3. The V segment lost 0 bases and the J segment 0 bases; nucleotides outside the gene matches: 4. The CDR3 DNA is TGCGCCAGCAGCCAAGATCCCGGGACAGCGAACACCGGGGAGCTGTTTTTT. Residues: CASSQDPGTANTGELFF.

V gene TRBV7-9 combines with J gene TRBJ2-1; D gene uncertain. Germline V gene sequence: CDR1 SEHNR, CDR2 FQNEAQ (reference sequence). V lost 4 bases and J lost 5, with 9 bases in between. The CDR3 is 13 amino acids. The CDR3 protein is CASSSGWDNEQFF. CDR3 DNA: TGTGCCAGCAGCTCCGGGTGGGACAATGAGCAGTTCTTC.

The CDR3 loop reads CASSSQGGQPQHF. Written as DNA, the CDR3 is TGTGCCAGTAGTAGCCAGGGGGGTCAGCCCCAGCATTTT. This chain joins TRBV19 and TRBJ1-5; TRBD1 matches at 7 bases. V shed 4 bases, J shed 6 bases, and the junction held 3 bases outside the gene matches. The CDR3 loop spans 13 amino acids. Germline V gene lookup returns CDR1 LNHDA and CDR2 SQIVND (reference sequence).

This chain links TRBV5-6 with TRBJ2-2, with TRBD2 matching 10 bases. The germline CDR1 and CDR2 sequences are SGHDT and YYEEEE. The CDR3 loop spans 17 amino acids. V gave up 0 bases and J gave up 5 bases; unmatched junction bases: 7. The CDR3 nucleotides read TGTGCCAGCAGCTTGGCCAAGACTAGCGGGCATACCGGGGAGCTGTTTTTT. This encodes CASSLAKTSGHTGELFF.

The chain carries TRBV11-3 and TRBJ2-4; no definite D call. Per germline, CDR1 SGHNT and CDR2 YENEEA. The CDR3 totals 16 residues. Deletions cut 5 bases from V and 7 bases from J, with 21 bases between. The chain's CDR3 is CASSANVGRDNNIQYF. CDR3 nucleotides: TGTGCCAGCAGCGCCAACGTGGGCCGAGATAACAACATTCAGTACTTC.

This clone is a singleton in its sample. The chain couples TRBV27 to TRBJ2-1, with D perhaps matching TRBD2 (7 bases). Trimming pared 5 bases from V and 4 bases from J, leaving 15 bases between. The CDR3 consists of 15 residues. Germline lookup yields CDR1 MNHEY and CDR2 SMNVEV (reference sequence). This CDR3 reads CASSTRGALYNEQFF. The CDR3 DNA is TGTGCCAGCAGTACTCGGGGGGCCTTATACAATGAGCAGTTCTTC.

The table lists this clone with a few counts. This chain uses TRBV18 with TRBJ1-5, with TRBD1 matching over 10 bases. The CDR3 has 17 amino acids. Losses at the gene ends were 2 bases for V and 6 bases for J; bases not matched to a gene: 10. CDR1 KGHSH and CDR2 LQKENI come from the germline V gene. CDR3 region: CASSPSLDRGLSQPQHF. CDR3 nucleotide sequence: TGTGCCAGCTCACCATCTCTTGACAGGGGGCTTAGTCAGCCCCAGCATTTT.

The V call is TRBV6-6, the J call TRBJ2-1, with 13 nucleotides matching TRBD2. The V segment lost 7 bases and the J segment 5 bases; nucleotides outside the gene matches: 8. The CDR3 is 16 residues long. Germline V CDR1 and CDR2: MNHNY, SVGAGI (reference sequence). For the CDR3, the DNA is TGTGCCAGCACCCTCCGAGGACTAGCGGGGGACAATGAGCAGTTCTTC. As protein: CASTLRGLAGDNEQFF.

The chain recombines TRBV28 with TRBJ2-6, with D possibly matching TRBD2 (7 bases). This CDR3 is 17 amino acids long. Trimming cost V 3 bases and J 3 bases, with 15 bases left between them. Germline lookup yields CDR1 MDHEN and CDR2 SYDVKM. The CDR3 DNA reads TGTGCCAGCAGTTTCCGGGGGGCGGGTAGTGGGGCCAACGTCCTGACTTTC. It translates to CASSFRGAGSGANVLTF.

J is TRBJ2-7 and V is TRBV18; TRBD1 is a possible D gene (5 bases). The CDR3 has 15 amino acids. V lost 2 bases and J 0 bases, leaving 11 bases between the germline ends. Per germline, CDR1 KGHSH and CDR2 LQKENI. The CDR3 is CASSPGPDSSYEQYV. In DNA, the CDR3 is TGTGCCAGCTCACCAGGCCCCGACAGCTCCTACGAGCAGTACGTC.

The gene calls are TRBV9 and TRBJ2-5; TRBD2 agrees at 13 bases. The CDR3 loop spans 17 amino acids. Germline CDR1 is SGDLS and CDR2 is YYNGEE. V lost 3 bases to trimming and J lost 5 bases; unmatched junction nucleotides: 10. CDR3 in amino acids: CASSGLAGGSIAETQYF. In DNA, the CDR3 is TGTGCCAGCAGCGGACTAGCGGGAGGTTCGATTGCGGAGACCCAGTACTTC.

The chain links TRBV18 to TRBJ1-4; 8 nucleotides match TRBD1. Per the germline V gene, CDR1 is KGHSH and CDR2 is LQKENI. The CDR3 length is 14 residues. After removal of 3 bases from V and 6 bases from J, the junction contained 3 bases not matched to a gene. The CDR3 DNA follows: TGTGCCAGCTCACCTGTGGACAGGGATGAAAAACTGTTTTTT. Its protein product is CASSPVDRDEKLFF. Based on the CDR3 plus reference TRBV18 and TRBJ1-4, the full variable domain is NAGVMQNPRHLVRRRGQEARLRCSPMKGHSHVYWYRQLPEEGLKFMVYLQKENIIDESGMPKERFSAEFPKEGPSILRIQQVVRGDSAAYFCASSPVDRDEKLFFGSGTQLSVL.

The rearrangement uses TRBV6-5 and TRBJ2-5, with D hard to call. This CDR3 is 14 amino acids long. Germline loops: CDR1 MNHEY, CDR2 SVGAGI. The germline V and J ends were trimmed by 7 bases and 0 bases, with 12 bases remaining between them. The CDR3 sequence: CASTGLRYQETQYF. The CDR3, as DNA: TGTGCCAGCACGGGTCTGCGATACCAAGAGACCCAGTACTTC.

The chain couples TRBV7-2 to TRBJ2-2; possibly TRBD2 for D (5 bases). Germline V gene sequence: CDR1 SGHTA, CDR2 FQGNSA. The CDR3 is made up of 15 amino acids. Trimming pared 5 bases from V and 6 bases from J, leaving 16 bases between. The CDR3 region is CASSPLAGGSGELFF. CDR3 nucleotides: TGTGCCAGCAGCCCCCTTGCGGGCGGGTCCGGGGAGCTGTTTTTT.

This chain connects TRBV4-3 to TRBJ2-5, with 9 nucleotides matching TRBD1. CDR3 length: 17 residues. Trimming at V came to 0 bases and at J to 5 bases, leaving 10 bases not matched to a gene. Germline CDR1 reads LGHNA; CDR2 reads YSLEER. CDR3 loop: CASSQDIGQGFHETQYF. CDR3 coding DNA: TGCGCCAGCAGCCAAGATATCGGACAGGGGTTTCACGAGACCCAGTACTTC.

This chain connects TRBV10-2 to TRBJ1-1; D remains unclear. CDR3 length: 13 amino acids. Trimming stripped 4 bases from V and 0 bases from J, with 6 bases between. Germline loops: CDR1 WSHSY, CDR2 SAAADI. CDR3 region: CASSGGMNTEAFF. The DNA of the CDR3 is TGCGCCAGCAGTGGAGGTATGAACACTGAAGCTTTCTTT.

Only one count was recorded for this clone. V and J are TRBV6-6 and TRBJ2-3; 10 nucleotides agree with TRBD2. Germline V gene lookup returns CDR1 MNHNY and CDR2 SVGAGI (reference sequence). The V segment lost 6 bases and the J segment 2 bases; nucleotides outside the gene matches: 11. The length of the CDR3 is 17 residues. CDR3 bases: TGTGCCAGCAGACGACGAGGACTAGCGGCTTACACAGATACGCAGTATTTT. Translating gives CASRRRGLAAYTDTQYF.

The chain uses TRBV11-2 and TRBJ2-1; a possible D gene is TRBD1 (6 bases). Germline CDR1 reads SGHAT; CDR2 reads FQNNGV. The CDR3 has 16 residues. V dropped 5 bases and J dropped 3 bases, with 17 bases sitting between them. The CDR3 region is CASSTGWTANYNEQFF. DNA of the CDR3: TGTGCCAGCAGCACCGGGTGGACAGCTAACTACAATGAGCAGTTCTTC.

V usage is TRBV5-1 and J usage is TRBJ1-4; 10 nucleotides match TRBD1. V gave up 5 bases and J gave up 7 bases; unmatched junction bases: 11. The CDR3 extends over 16 amino acids. Germline V gene lookup returns CDR1 SGHRS and CDR2 YFSETQ. The CDR3 is CASSFGQGGRFEKLFF. The CDR3 coding sequence is TGCGCCAGCAGTTTCGGACAGGGGGGACGGTTTGAAAAACTGTTTTTT.

This clone showed up just once. This chain joins TRBV4-1 and TRBJ1-5, with D tentatively TRBD1 (6 bases). The V end was cut by 4 bases, the J end by 0 bases, with 19 bases between. This CDR3 contains 18 residues. Per germline, CDR1 MGHRA and CDR2 YSYEKL. The CDR3 bases are TGCGCCAGCAGCCGAGCCGCACGCAGGGGTAATAGCAATCAGCCCCAGCATTTT. Its translation: CASSRAARRGNSNQPQHF.

This clone was found a few times. The rearrangement joins TRBV21-1 to TRBJ2-1; the DNA was not used to check the table's D call, TRBD1. TRBV21-1 is labeled a pseudogene. The CDR3 covers 15 residues. The CDR3 bases are TGTGCCAGCAGCGAGGAGGGGGCCTCCTACAATGAGCAGTTCTTC. Protein product: CASSEEGASYNEQFF.

J is TRBJ2-7 and V is TRBV5-8; 9 bases match TRBD1. V gave up 3 bases and J gave up 2 bases; unmatched junction bases: 3. The CDR3 sequence is 14 residues long. The germline V gene has CDR1 SGHTS and CDR2 YDEGEE. The CDR3: CASSWGDRAYEQYV. The CDR3 nucleotides are TGTGCCAGCAGCTGGGGGGACAGGGCCTACGAGCAGTACGTC.

This clone was picked up one time. The V call is TRBV6-2 or TRBV6-3, the J call TRBJ2-1; TRBD2 matches at 9 bases. The germline CDR1 and CDR2 sequences are MNHEY and SVGEGT. The CDR3 is made up of 15 amino acids. With 6 bases clipped from V and 9 bases from J, the junction kept 12 bases outside the gene matches. In DNA, the CDR3 is TGTGCCAGCAGCCACATCGCAGCGGGGGGAGGTGAGCAGTTCTTC. It translates to CASSHIAAGGGEQFF.

This clone appeared once. The chain has TRBV18 and TRBJ2-7; D unclear. The CDR3 has 14 residues. Per the germline V gene, CDR1 is KGHSH and CDR2 is LQKENI. Trimming removed 3 bases at V and 2 bases at J, with 11 bases between. DNA for the CDR3: TGTGCCAGCTCACCTCCTACTACCACCTACGAGCAGTACTTC. It is translated as CASSPPTTTYEQYF.

The chain is built from TRBV27 and TRBJ2-1; D not certain. In germline, CDR1 is MNHEY, CDR2 SMNVEV (reference sequence). V lost 4 bases and J lost 2, with 12 bases in between. There are 15 residues in the CDR3. The CDR3 here is CASSSFAMTYNEQFF. In DNA form, the CDR3 reads TGTGCCAGCAGTTCCTTTGCTATGACCTACAATGAGCAGTTCTTC.

This sequence joins TRBV21-1 and TRBJ2-1; the listed D gene, TRBD1, was not tested against the DNA. TRBV21-1 represents a pseudogene. The CDR3 loop spans 16 amino acids. In DNA, the CDR3 is TGTGCCAGCAGCTCCCAGCCCCGGACAGAGAACAATGAGCAGTTCTTC. Translating gives CASSSQPRTENNEQFF.

This clone appeared a single time. The rearrangement uses TRBV29-1 and TRBJ2-1; possibly TRBD2 for D (6 bases). V was trimmed by 3 bases and J by 10 bases, leaving 28 bases between them. CDR1 and CDR2 (germline): SQVTM, ANQGSEA. The CDR3 has 17 amino acids. The CDR3 here is CSVEVPRSGRPAMEQFF. CDR3 DNA sequence: TGCAGCGTTGAGGTCCCGAGGTCCGGGAGACCAGCAATGGAGCAGTTCTTC.

Only a few counts were recorded for this clone. The same CDR3 arises from other DNA sequences in this sample as well. CDR3 nucleotides: TGTGCCAGCAGCTTACAGGGCTACGAGCAGTACGTC. It is translated as CASSLQGYEQYV. V and J are TRBV7-9 and TRBJ2-7; possible D gene TRBD1, 5 bases. V lost 2 bases, J lost 3 bases, and 5 bases lay in between. The germline V gene encodes CDR1 SEHNR and CDR2 FQNEAQ (reference sequence). The CDR3 contains 12 residues.

The DNA of the CDR3 is TGTGCCAGCCGGTTCAACTCTGGGGCCAACGTCCTGACTTTC. Residues: CASRFNSGANVLTF. J is TRBJ2-6 and V is TRBV6-5; D remains ambiguous. Per the germline V gene, CDR1 is MNHEY and CDR2 is SVGAGI. The V gene lost 8 bases and the J gene lost 0 bases, with 8 bases spanning the gap. The CDR3 contains 14 residues.